What follows describes a single T cell receptor (beta chain). Its antigen is undetermined. This sample was taken from a study of T cell clonotyping in hematopoietic cell transplantation. On the study more broadly: Pretransplant recipient samples were taken after cytoreduction. Whole-study findings and limits: Recipient TCR diversity dropped after transplant; expanded clonotypes rose from day 30 to 180.

Time point described: recipient sample about 28 days before transplant, after cytoreduction. TCRdb's table, derived via immunoSEQ multiplex PCR, lists solely in-frame clones and lacks some. This table holds tens of thousands of clones, about 96% found once. CDR3 length equals 15 residues. Germline assignment: CDR1 MNHEY and CDR2 SMNVEV (reference sequence). V shed 6 bases and J shed 2 bases, with 16 bases lying between them. The chain uses TRBV27 and TRBJ1-2, with D possibly TRBD1 on 6 matching bases. The receptor was isolated from a woman in her forties or fifties with acute myeloid leukemia. Some clones in this sample may be carry-over from other donors' samples. The material was peripheral blood mononuclear cells, obtained before stem cell transplant. The chain's CDR3 is CASRPQGETNYGYTF. For the CDR3, the DNA is TGTGCCAGCAGGCCACAGGGTGAAACAAACTATGGCTACACCTTC.